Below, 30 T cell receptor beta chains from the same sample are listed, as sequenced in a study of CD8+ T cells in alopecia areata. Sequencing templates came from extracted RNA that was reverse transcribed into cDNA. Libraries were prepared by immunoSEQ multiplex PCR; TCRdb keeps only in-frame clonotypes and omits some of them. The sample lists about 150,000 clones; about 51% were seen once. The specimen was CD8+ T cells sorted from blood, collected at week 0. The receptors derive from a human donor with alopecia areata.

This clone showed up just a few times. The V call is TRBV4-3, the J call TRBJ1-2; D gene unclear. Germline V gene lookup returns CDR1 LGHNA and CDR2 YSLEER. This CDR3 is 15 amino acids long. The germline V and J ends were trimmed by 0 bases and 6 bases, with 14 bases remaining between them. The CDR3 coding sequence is TGCGCCAGCAGCCAAGATAAGATAGGGCGTAATGGCTACACCTTC. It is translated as CASSQDKIGRNGYTF.

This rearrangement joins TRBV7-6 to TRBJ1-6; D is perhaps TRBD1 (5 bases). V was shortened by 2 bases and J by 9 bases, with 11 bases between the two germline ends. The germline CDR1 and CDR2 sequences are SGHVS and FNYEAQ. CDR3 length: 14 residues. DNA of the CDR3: TGTGCCAGCAGCTTATCTGGGGGTGGTTCACCCCTCCACTTT. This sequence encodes CASSLSGGGSPLHF. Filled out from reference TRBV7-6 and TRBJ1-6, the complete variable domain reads GAGVSQSPRYKVTKRGQDVALRCDPISGHVSLYWYRQALGQGPEFLTYFNYEAQQDKSGLPNDRFSAERPEGSISTLTIQRTEQRDSAMYRCASSLSGGGSPLHFGNGTRLTVT.

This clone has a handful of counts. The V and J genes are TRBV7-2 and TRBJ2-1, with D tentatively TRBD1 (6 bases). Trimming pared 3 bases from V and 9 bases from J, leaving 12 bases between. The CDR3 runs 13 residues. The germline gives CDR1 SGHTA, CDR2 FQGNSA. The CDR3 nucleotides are TGTGCCAGCAGCTTGTCTGGGGGCACTGAGCAGTTCTTC. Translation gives CASSLSGGTEQFF.

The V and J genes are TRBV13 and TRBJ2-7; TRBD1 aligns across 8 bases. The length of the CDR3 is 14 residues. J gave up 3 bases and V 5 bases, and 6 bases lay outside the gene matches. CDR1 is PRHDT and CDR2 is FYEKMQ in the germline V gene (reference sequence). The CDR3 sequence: CASSRDRSYYEQYF. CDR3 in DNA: TGTGCCAGCAGCCGGGACAGGTCCTACTACGAGCAGTACTTC.

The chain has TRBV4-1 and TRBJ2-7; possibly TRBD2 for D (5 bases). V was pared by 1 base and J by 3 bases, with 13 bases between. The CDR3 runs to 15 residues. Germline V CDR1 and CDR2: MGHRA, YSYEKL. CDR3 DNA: TGCGCCAGCAGCCAAGCACCCGGGGAAGGCTACGAGCAGTACTTC. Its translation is CASSQAPGEGYEQYF.

Here the CDR3 reads CASTLAGGAETQYF. The CDR3 DNA sequence: TGTGCCAGCACCCTAGCGGGGGGCGCGGAGACCCAGTACTTC. The chain recombines TRBV2 with TRBJ2-5; TRBD2 aligns across 11 bases. Germline trimming cut 7 bases from V and 5 bases from J; bases unmatched to any gene: 6. CDR1 SNHLY and CDR2 FYNNEI come from the germline V gene. The CDR3 length is 14 residues.

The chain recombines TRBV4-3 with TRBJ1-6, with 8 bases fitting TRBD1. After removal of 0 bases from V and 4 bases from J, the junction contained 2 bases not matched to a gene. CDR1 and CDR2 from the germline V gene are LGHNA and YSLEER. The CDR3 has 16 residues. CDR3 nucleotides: TGCGCCAGCAGCCAAGACCGACAGGGGTATAATTCACCCCTCCACTTT. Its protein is CASSQDRQGYNSPLHF.

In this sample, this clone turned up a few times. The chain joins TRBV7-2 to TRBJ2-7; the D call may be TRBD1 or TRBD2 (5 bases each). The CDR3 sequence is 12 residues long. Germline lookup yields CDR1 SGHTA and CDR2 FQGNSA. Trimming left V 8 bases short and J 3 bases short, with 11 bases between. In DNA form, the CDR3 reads TGTGCCAGCGGGTTGGGGGACTACGAGCAGTACTTC. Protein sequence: CASGLGDYEQYF.

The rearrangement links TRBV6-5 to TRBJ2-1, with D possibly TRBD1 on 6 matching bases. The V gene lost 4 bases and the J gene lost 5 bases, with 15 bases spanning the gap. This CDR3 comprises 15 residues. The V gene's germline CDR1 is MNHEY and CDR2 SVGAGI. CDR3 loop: CASSLGGPSHNEQFF. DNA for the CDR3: TGTGCCAGCAGTTTAGGGGGTCCATCTCACAATGAGCAGTTCTTC.

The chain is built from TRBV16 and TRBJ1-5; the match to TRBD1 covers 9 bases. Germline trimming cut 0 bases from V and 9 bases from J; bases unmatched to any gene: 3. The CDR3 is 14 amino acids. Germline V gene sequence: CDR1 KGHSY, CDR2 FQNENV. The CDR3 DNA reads TGTGCCAGCAGCCAATCGACAGGGGGTAGGCCCCAGCATTTT. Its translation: CASSQSTGGRPQHF.

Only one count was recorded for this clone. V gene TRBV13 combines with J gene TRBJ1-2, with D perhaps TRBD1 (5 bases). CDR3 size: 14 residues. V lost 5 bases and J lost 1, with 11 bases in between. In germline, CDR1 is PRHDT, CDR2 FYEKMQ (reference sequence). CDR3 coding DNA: TGTGCCAGCAGCCTAAGGGGCTATAACTATGGCTACACCTTC. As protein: CASSLRGYNYGYTF.

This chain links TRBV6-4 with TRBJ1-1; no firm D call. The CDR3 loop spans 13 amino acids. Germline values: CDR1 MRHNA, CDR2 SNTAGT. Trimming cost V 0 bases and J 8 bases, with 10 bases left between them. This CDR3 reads CASSDSPGSEAFF. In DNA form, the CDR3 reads TGTGCCAGCAGTGACTCTCCGGGATCAGAAGCTTTCTTT.

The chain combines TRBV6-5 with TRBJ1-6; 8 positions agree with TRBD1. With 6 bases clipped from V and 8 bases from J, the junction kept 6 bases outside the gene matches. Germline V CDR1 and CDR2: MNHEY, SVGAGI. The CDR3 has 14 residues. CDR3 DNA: TGTGCCAGCAGGACCGGGACAGGCGATTCACCCCTCCACTTT. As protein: CASRTGTGDSPLHF.

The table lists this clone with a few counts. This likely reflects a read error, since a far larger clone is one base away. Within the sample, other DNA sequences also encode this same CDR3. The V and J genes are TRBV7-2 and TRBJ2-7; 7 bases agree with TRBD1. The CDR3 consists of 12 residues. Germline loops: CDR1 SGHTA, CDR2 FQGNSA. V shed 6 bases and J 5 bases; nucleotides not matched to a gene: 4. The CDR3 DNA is TGTGCCAGCAGAAAAGGGGGCCACGAGCAGTACTTC. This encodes CASRKGGHEQYF.

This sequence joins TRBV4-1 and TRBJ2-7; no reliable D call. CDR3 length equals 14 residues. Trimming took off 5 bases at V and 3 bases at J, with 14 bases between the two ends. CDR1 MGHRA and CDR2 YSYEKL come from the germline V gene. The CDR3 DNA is TGCGCCAGCAGCTCAGAACGGGCCAACTACGAGCAGTACTTC. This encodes CASSSERANYEQYF.

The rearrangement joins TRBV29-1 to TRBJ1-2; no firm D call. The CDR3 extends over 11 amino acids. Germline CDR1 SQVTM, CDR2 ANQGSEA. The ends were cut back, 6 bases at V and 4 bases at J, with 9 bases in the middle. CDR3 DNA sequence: TGCAGCGTCCCAGGAACCTATGGCTACACCTTC. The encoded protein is CSVPGTYGYTF.

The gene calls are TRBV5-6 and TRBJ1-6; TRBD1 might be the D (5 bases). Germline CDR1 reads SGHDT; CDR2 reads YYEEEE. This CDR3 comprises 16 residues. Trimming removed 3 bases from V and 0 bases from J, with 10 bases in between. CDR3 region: CASSSLGDSYNSPLHF. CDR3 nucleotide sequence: TGTGCCAGCAGCTCCCTGGGGGACTCCTATAATTCACCCCTCCACTTT.

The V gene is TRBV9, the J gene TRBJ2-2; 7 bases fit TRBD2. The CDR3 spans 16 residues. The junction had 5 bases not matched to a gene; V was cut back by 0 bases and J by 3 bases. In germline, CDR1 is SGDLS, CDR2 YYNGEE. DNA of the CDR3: TGTGCCAGCAGCGTAGGCGGGGGAGAGGACACCGGGGAGCTGTTTTTT. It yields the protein CASSVGGGEDTGELFF.

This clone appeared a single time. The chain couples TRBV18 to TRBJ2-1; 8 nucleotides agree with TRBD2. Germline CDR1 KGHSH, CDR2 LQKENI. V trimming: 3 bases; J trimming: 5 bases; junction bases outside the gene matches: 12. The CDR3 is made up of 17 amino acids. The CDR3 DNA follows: TGTGCCAGCTCACCCGGCATGAGAGCGGGGGAGGACAATGAGCAGTTCTTC. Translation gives CASSPGMRAGEDNEQFF.

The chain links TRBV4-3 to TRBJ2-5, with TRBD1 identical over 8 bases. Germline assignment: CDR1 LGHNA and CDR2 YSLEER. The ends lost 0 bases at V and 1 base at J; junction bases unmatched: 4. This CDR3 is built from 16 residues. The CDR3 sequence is CASSQDEGQVQETQYF. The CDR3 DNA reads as TGCGCCAGCAGCCAAGATGAGGGACAGGTCCAAGAGACCCAGTACTTC.

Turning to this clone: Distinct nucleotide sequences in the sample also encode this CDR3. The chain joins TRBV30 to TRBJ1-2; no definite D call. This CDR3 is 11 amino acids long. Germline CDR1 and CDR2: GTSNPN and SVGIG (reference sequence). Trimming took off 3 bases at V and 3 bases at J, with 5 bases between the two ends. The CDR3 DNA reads TGTGCCTGGAGCGAGGACTATGGCTACACCTTC. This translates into CAWSEDYGYTF.

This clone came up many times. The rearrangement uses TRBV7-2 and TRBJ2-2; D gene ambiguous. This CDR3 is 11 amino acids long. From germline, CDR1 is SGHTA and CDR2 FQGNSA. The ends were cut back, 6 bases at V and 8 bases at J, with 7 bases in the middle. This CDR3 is CASSYIGELFF. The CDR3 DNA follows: TGTGCCAGCAGTTACATAGGGGAGCTGTTTTTT.

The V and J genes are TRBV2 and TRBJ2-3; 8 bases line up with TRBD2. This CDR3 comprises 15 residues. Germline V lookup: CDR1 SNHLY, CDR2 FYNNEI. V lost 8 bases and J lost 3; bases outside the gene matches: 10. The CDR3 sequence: CASGAGTSVTDTQYF. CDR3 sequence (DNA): TGTGCCAGCGGAGCCGGGACTAGTGTTACAGATACGCAGTATTTT.

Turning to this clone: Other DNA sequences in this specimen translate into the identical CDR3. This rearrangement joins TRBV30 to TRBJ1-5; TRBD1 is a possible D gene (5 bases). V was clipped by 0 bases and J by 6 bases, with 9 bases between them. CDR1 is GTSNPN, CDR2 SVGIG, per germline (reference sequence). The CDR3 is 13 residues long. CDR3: CAWSVGGSQPQHF. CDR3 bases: TGTGCCTGGAGTGTGGGGGGGTCTCAGCCCCAGCATTTT. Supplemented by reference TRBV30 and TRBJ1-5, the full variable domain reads SQTIHQWPATLVQPVGSPLSLECTVEGTSNPNLYWYRQAAGRGLQLLFYSVGIGQISSEVPQNLSASRPQDRQFILSSKKLLLSDSGFYLCAWSVGGSQPQHFGDGTRLSIL.

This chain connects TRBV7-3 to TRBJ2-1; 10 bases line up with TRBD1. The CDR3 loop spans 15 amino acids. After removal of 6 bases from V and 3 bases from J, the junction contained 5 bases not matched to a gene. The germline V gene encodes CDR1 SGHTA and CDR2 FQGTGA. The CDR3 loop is CASRVGTGDYNEQFF. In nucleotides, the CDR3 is TGTGCCAGCAGGGTAGGGACAGGGGACTACAATGAGCAGTTCTTC.

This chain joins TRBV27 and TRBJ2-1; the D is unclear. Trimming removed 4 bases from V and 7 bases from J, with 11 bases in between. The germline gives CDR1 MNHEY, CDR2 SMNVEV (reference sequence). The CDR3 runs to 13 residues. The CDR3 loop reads CASSSPSRNEQFF. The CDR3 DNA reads TGTGCCAGCAGTTCGCCATCTAGAAATGAGCAGTTCTTC.

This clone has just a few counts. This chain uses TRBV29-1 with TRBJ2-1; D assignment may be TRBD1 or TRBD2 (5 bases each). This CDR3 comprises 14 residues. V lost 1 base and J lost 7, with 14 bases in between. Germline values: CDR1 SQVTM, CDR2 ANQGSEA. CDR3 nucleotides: TGCAGCGTTGAAGGAGCCGGGGCTGGAAATGAGCAGTTCTTC. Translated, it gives CSVEGAGAGNEQFF.

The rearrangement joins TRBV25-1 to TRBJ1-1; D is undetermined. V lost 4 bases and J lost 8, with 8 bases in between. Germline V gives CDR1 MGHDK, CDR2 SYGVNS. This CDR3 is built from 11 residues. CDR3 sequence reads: CASSVGGEAFF. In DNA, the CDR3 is TGTGCCAGCAGTGTCGGCGGAGAAGCTTTCTTT.

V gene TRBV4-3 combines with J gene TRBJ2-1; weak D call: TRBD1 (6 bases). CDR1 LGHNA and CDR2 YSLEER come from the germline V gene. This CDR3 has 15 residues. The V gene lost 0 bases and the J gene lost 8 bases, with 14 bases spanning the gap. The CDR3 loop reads CASSQDRAGADEQFF. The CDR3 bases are TGCGCCAGCAGCCAAGATCGGGCAGGGGCTGATGAGCAGTTCTTC.

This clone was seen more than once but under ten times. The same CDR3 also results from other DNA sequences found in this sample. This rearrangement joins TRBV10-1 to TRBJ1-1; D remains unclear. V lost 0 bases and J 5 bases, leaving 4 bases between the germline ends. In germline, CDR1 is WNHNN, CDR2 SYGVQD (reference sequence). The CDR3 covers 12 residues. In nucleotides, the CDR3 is TGCGCCAGCAGTGAGTCGGGGACTGAAGCTTTCTTT. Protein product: CASSESGTEAFF.